This T cell receptor (beta chain) is drawn from a study of T cells in Graves' hyperthyroidism and ophthalmopathy. Amplification targeted TCR beta CDR3 regions from RNA transcripts. HTBI primers drove first-round RT-PCR of the TCR CDR3. Each CDR3 protein gets one entry after TCRdb re-called the multiplex PCR reads with MiXCR. The sample records some 180,000 distinct CDR3 sequences, about 15% being singletons. Of note for this clonotype: With a much larger clone just one base away, this may be a read error.

Germline V gives CDR1 MDHEN, CDR2 SYDVKM. This CDR3 is 16 amino acids long. The V and J genes are TRBV28 and TRBJ2-2; possibly TRBD1 for D (5 bases). What was sequenced was blood. The receptor's source is a woman between 45 and 65 years old with Graves' hyperthyroidism. The CDR3 nucleotides are TGTGCCAGCGGTTTATTAGGACAACCAAACACCGGGGAGCTGTTTTTT. Translating it yields CASGLLGQPNTGELFF.